This TCR beta chain was captured in a study of molecular identifiers for immune sequencing clone quantification. Germline V gene data show CDR1 as SGDLS and CDR2 as YYNGEE. The CDR3 extends over 18 amino acids. V lost 0 bases to trimming and J lost 6 bases, with 21 bases between them. Methods described previously were used for bulk TCR libraries, and listed TCR primers were applied. One entry per CDR3 protein, called by TCRdb with MiXCR from the PCR reads. The sample holds 88,000 or so distinct CDR3 sequences, approximately 22% seen once. Sequencing was carried out using naive CD8+ T cells from blood, with Jurkat cell RNA spiked in. Subset described: FACS-sorted CD8+CD4-CCR7+CD45RA+ naive T cells. The sequence was collected from a human donor in good health. Some libraries in this study had Jurkat cell RNA spiked in. J is TRBJ2-2 and V is TRBV9; D is ambiguous. CDR3: CASSVGSPPGIGAGELFF. The DNA for the CDR3 is TGTGCCAGCAGCGTAGGGTCCCCCCCTGGGATTGGAGCCGGGGAGCTGTTTTTT.